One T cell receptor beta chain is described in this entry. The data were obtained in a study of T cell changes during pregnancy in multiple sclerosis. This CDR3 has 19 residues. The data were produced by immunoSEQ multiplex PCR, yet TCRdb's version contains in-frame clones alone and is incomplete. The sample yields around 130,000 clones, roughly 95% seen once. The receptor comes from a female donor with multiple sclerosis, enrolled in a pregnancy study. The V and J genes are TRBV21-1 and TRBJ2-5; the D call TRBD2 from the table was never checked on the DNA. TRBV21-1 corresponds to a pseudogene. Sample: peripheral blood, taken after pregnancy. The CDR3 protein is CASSKVSSSAGPAVRTQYF. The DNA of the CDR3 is TGTGCCAGCAGCAAAGTGAGTTCTTCGGCGGGGCCCGCGGTTCGGACCCAGTACTTC.